This record covers a single TCR beta chain. TCR beta from blood CD8+ and CD4+ T cells was sequenced. TEMRA cells underwent FACS enrichment and CD8+ and CD4+ T cells underwent negative isolation. V shed 4 bases, J shed 2 bases, and the junction held 1 base outside the gene matches. This CDR3 contains 14 residues. This entry belongs to a study of CD8 T cells in Susac syndrome. A quantity of about 0.5 to 1 ug RNA underwent reverse transcription using random hexamers. Using its own MiXCR run on the immunoSEQ multiplex PCR reads, TCRdb lists one record per CDR3 protein. The profile covers about 130,000 distinct CDR3 sequences, with approximately 90% appearing a single time and approximately 0.24% taken by the ten largest.

Material for sequencing was CD8+ T cells from PBMCs. This clonotype was obtained from a human donor with multiple sclerosis. This chain links TRBV12-3 or TRBV12-4 with TRBJ2-1; 8 bases align to TRBD1. CDR3 in amino acids: CASSYRGAYNEQFF. As DNA, the CDR3 is TGTGCCAGCAGTTACAGGGGGGCCTACAATGAGCAGTTCTTC.